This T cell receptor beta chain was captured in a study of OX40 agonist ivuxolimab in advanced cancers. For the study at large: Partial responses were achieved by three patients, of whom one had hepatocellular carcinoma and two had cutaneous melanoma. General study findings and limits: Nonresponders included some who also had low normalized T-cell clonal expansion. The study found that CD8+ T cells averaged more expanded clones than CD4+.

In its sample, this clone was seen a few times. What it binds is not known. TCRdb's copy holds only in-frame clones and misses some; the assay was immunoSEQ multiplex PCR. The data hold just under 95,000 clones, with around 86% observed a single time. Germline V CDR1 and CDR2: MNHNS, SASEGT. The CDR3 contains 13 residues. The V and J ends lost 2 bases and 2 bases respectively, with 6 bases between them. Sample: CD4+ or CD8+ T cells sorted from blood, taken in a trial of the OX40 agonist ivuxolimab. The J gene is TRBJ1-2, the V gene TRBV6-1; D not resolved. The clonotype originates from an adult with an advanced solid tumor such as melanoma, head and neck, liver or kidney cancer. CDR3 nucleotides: TGTGCCAGCAGTGAAAGAGGGAACTATGGCTACACCTTC. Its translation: CASSERGNYGYTF.